This T cell receptor beta chain was sequenced during a study of cytomegalovirus exposure and HLA in healthy donors. Study observations and caveats: In a later analysis, across HLA loci, associated TCR counts were highest for DRB1, lowest for HLA-C. The investigators catalogued 150 to 200 TCR beta chains as cytomegalovirus-associated. Earlier findings revealed that most TCR beta V segments proved productive either about 87% or about 30% of the time.

PCR involved 60 Vbeta and 13 Jbeta primers. Only in-frame clones appear in the TCRdb table, and some are missing; sequencing was by immunoSEQ multiplex PCR. The repertoire has under 200,000 clones, 80% to 85% of them found once; the top ten carry over 5.5%. The table lists this clone with a count of one. As yet, its antigen is unknown. This clonotype was sampled from a man aged 40-49 years in good health and CMV-seropositive. The sequencing sample was made of PBMCs.

In nucleotides, the CDR3 is TGTGCCTGGAGTTACCCAGGGTCTAACTATGGCTACACCTTC. This codes for CAWSYPGSNYGYTF. This chain connects TRBV30 to TRBJ1-2; D is perhaps TRBD1 (5 bases). From germline, CDR1 is GTSNPN and CDR2 SVGIG (reference sequence). Deletions cut 2 bases from V and 0 bases from J, with 10 bases between. The CDR3 has 14 residues. The whole variable domain, remainder taken from reference TRBV30 and TRBJ1-2, is SQTIHQWPATLVQPVGSPLSLECTVEGTSNPNLYWYRQAAGRGLQLLFYSVGIGQISSEVPQNLSASRPQDRQFILSSKKLLLSDSGFYLCAWSYPGSNYGYTFGSGTRLTVV.